The 21 T cell receptor beta chains below all came from one sample that was sequenced in a study of T cell repertoires and HLA-DP antigens. Only in-frame clones appear in the TCRdb table, and some are missing; sequencing was by immunoSEQ multiplex PCR. The sample has about 110,000 clones, more than 85% seen once. For these TCRs, the target antigens are not known. The sample taken for sequencing was CD4+ T cells from PBMCs. The receptors shown here come from a woman aged 18 to 35 in good health and CMV-seronegative.

This chain uses TRBV5-1 with TRBJ2-7; 10 bases match TRBD1. Germline CDR1 SGHRS, CDR2 YFSETQ. The CDR3 runs 16 residues. V dropped 4 bases and J dropped 6; count of bases not matched to a gene: 13. CDR3 region: CASSPPGTGARSEQYF. The CDR3, as DNA: TGCGCCAGCAGCCCCCCAGGGACAGGGGCGCGAAGCGAGCAGTACTTC. The variable domain in full, with the rest retrieved from reference TRBV5-1 and TRBJ2-7, is KAGVTQTPRYLIKTRGQQVTLSCSPISGHRSVSWYQQTPGQGLQFLFEYFSETQRNKGNFPGRFSGRQFSNSRSEMNVSTLELGDSALYLCASSPPGTGARSEQYFGPGTRLTVT.

This clone was seen a single time. The chain employs TRBV10-3 and TRBJ1-1, with D perhaps matching TRBD1 (6 bases). Germline V lookup: CDR1 ENHRY, CDR2 SYGVKD. Trimming removed 0 bases at V and 11 bases at J, with 13 bases between. This CDR3 is built from 13 residues. The CDR3 here is CAISESGGLDAFF. CDR3 DNA: TGTGCCATCAGTGAGTCGGGGGGGCTCGATGCTTTCTTT.

The chain carries TRBV5-5 and TRBJ2-7, with D perhaps assigned TRBD1 or TRBD2 (6 bases each). The CDR3 has 11 amino acids. The ends were cut back, 4 bases at V and 6 bases at J, with 8 bases in the middle. Germline CDR1 SGHKS, CDR2 YYEKEE (reference sequence). CDR3 nucleotides: TGTGCCAGCAGCAGGGGGGTCGAGCAGTACTTC. Amino acids: CASSRGVEQYF.

This rearrangement joins TRBV5-1 to TRBJ2-2, with unresolved D. Per germline, CDR1 SGHRS and CDR2 YFSETQ. The V end lost 7 bases, the J end lost 5 bases, and 15 bases lay between the germline ends. The CDR3 totals 14 residues. The DNA of the CDR3 is TGCGCCAGCCAAAGGGATTTTTTTACCGGGGAGCTGTTTTTT. Amino acids: CASQRDFFTGELFF.

The rearrangement uses TRBV6-6 and TRBJ2-3; 11 bases align to TRBD2. The CDR3 consists of 13 residues. Germline V gives CDR1 MNHNY, CDR2 SVGAGI (reference sequence). V shed 9 bases and J 7 bases; nucleotides not matched to a gene: 6. CDR3 loop: CASTSGSFNTQYF. In DNA, the CDR3 is TGTGCCAGTACTAGCGGGAGCTTTAATACGCAGTATTTT.

The rearrangement joins TRBV7-3 to TRBJ2-5; 8 nucleotides match TRBD1. The CDR3 is 17 residues long. The J segment lost 3 bases and the V segment lost 1 base, leaving 10 bases of the junction unmatched. Germline V gene lookup returns CDR1 SGHTA and CDR2 FQGTGA. As DNA, the CDR3 is TGTGCCAGCAGCTTAAGAGCAGGGGGCTTGGGAGAAGAGACCCAGTACTTC. It yields the protein CASSLRAGGLGEETQYF.

The chain carries TRBV29-1 and TRBJ1-1; D gene uncertain. Trimming shortened V by 5 bases and J by 0 bases, and 10 bases separated the two germline ends. This CDR3 is built from 13 residues. Germline V gene sequence: CDR1 SQVTM, CDR2 ANQGSEA. The CDR3 DNA is TGCAGCGTTTCGCGAAGGGTGAACACTGAAGCTTTCTTT. Amino acid sequence: CSVSRRVNTEAFF.

The rearrangement joins TRBV19 to TRBJ2-3, with D perhaps matching TRBD1 (6 bases). The CDR3 runs 16 residues. CDR1 and CDR2 from the germline V gene are LNHDA and SQIVND (reference sequence). V was cut by 5 bases and J by 3 bases, with 18 bases left in between. CDR3 nucleotide sequence: TGTGCCAGTAGTGGCTCGACAGGAAGCGGTACAGATACGCAGTATTTT. Protein: CASSGSTGSGTDTQYF.

This clone has a single count. This rearrangement joins TRBV28 to TRBJ2-7; D is unclear. Per germline, CDR1 MDHEN and CDR2 SYDVKM. The CDR3 is made up of 11 amino acids. V lost 6 bases and J 2 bases, leaving 5 bases between the germline ends. The CDR3 DNA sequence: TGTGCCAGCAGCCTAACCTACGAGCAGTACTTC. Translated: CASSLTYEQYF. The variable domain in full, with the rest retrieved from reference TRBV28 and TRBJ2-7, is DVKVTQSSRYLVKRTGEKVFLECVQDMDHENMFWYRQDPGLGLRLIYFSYDVKMKEKGDIPEGYSVSREKKERFSLILESASTNQTSMYLCASSLTYEQYFGPGTRLTVT.

This chain joins TRBV27 and TRBJ2-5; D call uncertain. The DNA end is more similar to TRBJ2-7, so the J call may be wrong. This CDR3 region has 11 residues. Germline CDR1 MNHEY, CDR2 SMNVEV (reference sequence). CDR3 sequence: CASRSAYEQYF. Here the CDR3 DNA reads TGTGCCAGCAGATCCGCCTACGAGCAGTACTTC.

This chain uses TRBV28 with TRBJ1-6; D not certain. CDR1 is MDHEN and CDR2 is SYDVKM in the germline V gene. The germline V and J ends were trimmed by 11 bases and 5 bases, with 13 bases remaining between them. The CDR3 has 13 residues. CDR3 residues: CAGGYANNSPLHF. In DNA, the CDR3 is TGTGCCGGAGGTTACGCTAATAATTCACCCCTCCACTTT.

The chain joins TRBV6-5 to TRBJ1-1; no definite D call. Deletions cut 2 bases from V and 0 bases from J, with 10 bases between. Germline V gene lookup returns CDR1 MNHEY and CDR2 SVGAGI. There are 15 residues in the CDR3. CDR3 DNA: TGTGCCAGCAGTTACAATCGGGTGGTGAACACTGAAGCTTTCTTT. Encoded protein: CASSYNRVVNTEAFF.

The rearrangement uses TRBV7-6 and TRBJ2-5; D could derive from TRBD1 or TRBD2 (5 bases each). Trimming took off 1 base at V and 4 bases at J, with 19 bases between the two ends. This CDR3 region has 17 residues. CDR1 and CDR2 from the germline V gene are SGHVS and FNYEAQ. CDR3 amino acids: CASSLERGPRGRETQYF. The DNA of the CDR3 is TGTGCCAGCAGCTTAGAACGGGGCCCAAGGGGTAGAGAGACCCAGTACTTC. The variable domain in full, completed from reference TRBV7-6 and TRBJ2-5, reads GAGVSQSPRYKVTKRGQDVALRCDPISGHVSLYWYRQALGQGPEFLTYFNYEAQQDKSGLPNDRFSAERPEGSISTLTIQRTEQRDSAMYRCASSLERGPRGRETQYFGPGTRLLVL.

The chain joins TRBV4-2 to TRBJ1-6; D is possibly TRBD1 (5 bases). Germline loops: CDR1 LGHNA, CDR2 YNFKEQ. V dropped 1 base and J dropped 1 base, with 11 bases sitting between them. The CDR3 runs to 17 residues. This CDR3 reads CASSQGTTVSYNSPLHF. In DNA, the CDR3 is TGTGCCAGCAGCCAAGGGACAACGGTATCCTATAATTCACCCCTCCACTTT.

In its sample, this clone was seen once. The chain joins TRBV6-5 to TRBJ1-6; 8 nucleotides agree with TRBD1. V was clipped by 6 bases and J by 7 bases; unmatched bases: 8. The CDR3 runs to 15 residues. Germline V gives CDR1 MNHEY, CDR2 SVGAGI. The CDR3: CASSSGQGRNSPLHF. The DNA for the CDR3 is TGTGCCAGCAGCTCCGGACAGGGTCGAAATTCACCCCTCCACTTT.

CDR3 residues: CASSRARAGATGPQHF. DNA for the CDR3: TGTGCCAGCAGCCGGGCGCGTGCAGGGGCGACGGGTCCCCAGCATTTT. V is TRBV28 and J is TRBJ1-5, with D perhaps TRBD1 (6 bases). V shed 6 bases and J shed 10 bases, with 25 bases lying between them. Germline values: CDR1 MDHEN, CDR2 SYDVKM. This CDR3 has 16 amino acids.

The J gene is TRBJ2-4, the V gene TRBV25-1; 10 nucleotides match TRBD1. CDR1 is MGHDK, CDR2 SYGVNS, per germline. This CDR3 comprises 18 residues. The V and J ends lost 6 bases and 1 base, in that order; junction bases with no gene match: 12. The DNA for the CDR3 is TGTGCCAGCAGAGGACAGGGGGGTGACTCTTTGGCCAAAAACATTCAGTACTTC. This codes for CASRGQGGDSLAKNIQYF.

The J gene is TRBJ1-1, the V gene TRBV28, with D unresolved. V was trimmed by 4 bases and J by 3 bases, leaving 3 bases between them. Germline V gene sequence: CDR1 MDHEN, CDR2 SYDVKM. The CDR3 spans 11 residues. CDR3 DNA sequence: TGTGCCAGCAGTTGGTACACTGAAGCTTTCTTT. This gives the protein CASSWYTEAFF.

This clone was detected only a few times. At the DNA level, this CDR3 is encoded by other sequences in the same sample as well. The chain recombines TRBV7-9 with TRBJ1-1; no clear D gene. Deletions cut 3 bases from V and 2 bases from J, with 4 bases between. The CDR3 spans 12 residues. In germline, CDR1 is SEHNR, CDR2 FQNEAQ (reference sequence). The CDR3 DNA sequence: TGTGCCAGCAGCTTCCCCAACACTGAAGCTTTCTTT. Residues: CASSFPNTEAFF.

This clone was detected once. This rearrangement joins TRBV18 to TRBJ2-7; the D gene is possibly TRBD1 (6 bases). Germline CDR1 is KGHSH and CDR2 is LQKENI. This CDR3 is built from 14 residues. V was cut by 2 bases and J by 0 bases, with 8 bases left in between. The CDR3 protein is CASSPKQGSYEQYF. CDR3 bases: TGTGCCAGCTCACCAAAACAGGGCTCCTACGAGCAGTACTTC.

On this clone: This sample includes further DNA sequences coding for the same CDR3. V usage is TRBV5-1 and J usage is TRBJ2-5; D call uncertain. Germline V gene lookup returns CDR1 SGHRS and CDR2 YFSETQ. The CDR3 is 13 amino acids. V shed 0 bases and J shed 2 bases, with 5 bases lying between them. In DNA, the CDR3 is TGCGCCAGCAGCTTGGGTGGACAAGAGACCCAGTACTTC. Its protein product is CASSLGGQETQYF.